Listed here are 19 T cell receptor beta chains from one sample, sequenced in a study of T cell responses to AZD1222 COVID-19 vaccine. Profiling relied on immunoSEQ multiplex PCR, and the TCRdb table lists in-frame clones only, not all of them. The data contain 75,000 to 100,000 clones, around 90% of them singletons. The source material was peripheral blood, sampled on day 0 of AZD1222 vaccination. These receptors all stem from an adult in good health.

The CDR3 DNA reads TGTGCCAGCAGGACTAGCGGACCCAGCACAGATACGCAGTATTTT. This translates into CASRTSGPSTDTQYF. The genes are TRBV28 and TRBJ2-3, with 9 bases matching TRBD2. Germline lookup yields CDR1 MDHEN and CDR2 SYDVKM. The CDR3 covers 15 residues. V shed 6 bases and J 0 bases; nucleotides not matched to a gene: 4. The full variable domain, its missing parts supplied by reference TRBV28 and TRBJ2-3, is DVKVTQSSRYLVKRTGEKVFLECVQDMDHENMFWYRQDPGLGLRLIYFSYDVKMKEKGDIPEGYSVSREKKERFSLILESASTNQTSMYLCASRTSGPSTDTQYFGPGTRLTVL.

DNA for the CDR3: TGTGCCAGCAGCCAAGGGGGAGACACCTACGAGCAGTACTTC. Its translation is CASSQGGDTYEQYF. The chain joins TRBV3-1 (or the pseudogene TRBV3-2) to TRBJ2-7, with D maybe TRBD2 (5 bases). Germline CDR1 LGHDT, CDR2 YNNKEL (reference sequence). V dropped 1 base and J dropped 2 bases, with 9 bases sitting between them. This CDR3 contains 14 residues.

The rearrangement uses TRBV30 and TRBJ1-2; D gene uncertain. Trimming removed 0 bases at V and 4 bases at J, with 12 bases between. The CDR3 has 14 amino acids. Germline CDR1 reads GTSNPN; CDR2 reads SVGIG (reference sequence). The CDR3 region is CAWSVAEPTYGYTF. Here the CDR3 DNA reads TGTGCCTGGAGTGTCGCGGAACCAACCTATGGCTACACCTTC.

V and J are TRBV6-5 and TRBJ1-2, with 9 bases identical to TRBD1. After removal of 6 bases from V and 6 bases from J, the junction contained 5 bases not matched to a gene. Germline CDR1 reads MNHEY; CDR2 reads SVGAGI. The CDR3 sequence is 13 residues long. The CDR3 nucleotides read TGTGCCAGCAGCGTGGACAGGGGCAATGGCTACACCTTC. It encodes CASSVDRGNGYTF.

The rearrangement joins TRBV27 to TRBJ2-2, with 7 bases aligning to TRBD1. Germline values: CDR1 MNHEY, CDR2 SMNVEV (reference sequence). CDR3 size: 19 residues. The trim removed 1 base at V and 3 bases at J, leaving 14 bases unmatched. CDR3 bases: TGTGCCAGCAGTTTATACGATCCCCAGGGGGACGGTGACACCGGGGAGCTGTTTTTT. Translation gives CASSLYDPQGDGDTGELFF.

This sequence joins TRBV28 and TRBJ1-4; tentative D call: TRBD1 (5 bases). The CDR3 runs 17 residues. Germline V gene data show CDR1 as MDHEN and CDR2 as SYDVKM. V was clipped by 7 bases and J by 1 base, with 19 bases between them. DNA for the CDR3: TGTGCCAGCACCCAAATAGGCAGGGCTGTAACTAATGAAAAACTGTTTTTT. Translating it yields CASTQIGRAVTNEKLFF. The full variable domain, with the rest looked up from reference TRBV28 and TRBJ1-4, is DVKVTQSSRYLVKRTGEKVFLECVQDMDHENMFWYRQDPGLGLRLIYFSYDVKMKEKGDIPEGYSVSREKKERFSLILESASTNQTSMYLCASTQIGRAVTNEKLFFGSGTQLSVL.

The chain has TRBV30 and TRBJ2-1; 7 nucleotides align to TRBD2. Germline loops: CDR1 GTSNPN, CDR2 SVGIG (reference sequence). Losses at the gene ends were 6 bases for V and 6 bases for J; bases not matched to a gene: 26. The CDR3 totals 19 residues. The CDR3 DNA reads as TGTGCCTGCGACTCCTTCGGGGGTGGTCGCGGGGGAGTACTCAATGAGCAGTTCTTC. It codes for CACDSFGGGRGGVLNEQFF.

This chain uses TRBV5-1 with TRBJ1-2; TRBD1 matches at 10 bases. Germline-derived CDR1 and CDR2 are SGHRS and YFSETQ. The ends lost 4 bases at V and 7 bases at J; junction bases unmatched: 7. This CDR3 is built from 14 residues. CDR3 region: CASSRTGTGVGYTF. In DNA form, the CDR3 reads TGCGCCAGCAGCCGGACCGGGACAGGGGTTGGCTACACCTTC. Full variable domain (remainder filled in from reference TRBV5-1 and TRBJ1-2): KAGVTQTPRYLIKTRGQQVTLSCSPISGHRSVSWYQQTPGQGLQFLFEYFSETQRNKGNFPGRFSGRQFSNSRSEMNVSTLELGDSALYLCASSRTGTGVGYTFGSGTRLTVV.

The J gene is TRBJ2-2, the V gene TRBV6-4; D tentatively reads TRBD1 or TRBD2 (5 bases each). The CDR3 is 14 residues long. Between the trimmed V and J ends, which lost 7 bases and 6 bases, there was a span of 15 bases. Germline lookup yields CDR1 MRHNA and CDR2 SNTAGT. The DNA for the CDR3 is TGTGCCAGCAAGGGCAGCATGGGGGCCGGGGAGCTGTTTTTT. As protein: CASKGSMGAGELFF.

The CDR3 nucleotides read TGTGCCAGCAGTCAGGGGCCGGACGGAAACACCATATATTTT. It specifies CASSQGPDGNTIYF. J is TRBJ1-3 and V is TRBV9, with D possibly TRBD1 on 6 matching bases. CDR3 length equals 14 residues. The germline gives CDR1 SGDLS, CDR2 YYNGEE. V was trimmed by 5 bases and J by 4 bases, leaving 13 bases between them.

The V and J genes are TRBV5-1 and TRBJ2-1; no firm D call. V was clipped by 0 bases and J by 4 bases, with 5 bases between them. This CDR3 comprises 13 residues. The germline gives CDR1 SGHRS, CDR2 YFSETQ. The CDR3 nucleotides are TGCGCCAGCAGCTTGGAGAGATACAATGAGCAGTTCTTC. It specifies CASSLERYNEQFF.

The chain recombines TRBV9 with TRBJ1-2, with D perhaps matching TRBD1 (5 bases). Trimming pared 0 bases from V and 0 bases from J, leaving 12 bases between. Germline V gene data show CDR1 as SGDLS and CDR2 as YYNGEE. The CDR3 is 16 residues long. In nucleotides, the CDR3 is TGTGCCAGCAGCGTAGGCGGGGCAAGAGCTAACTATGGCTACACCTTC. Translating it yields CASSVGGARANYGYTF.

To note about this clone: This specimen includes other DNA sequences encoding the same CDR3. The J gene is TRBJ1-6, the V gene TRBV9, with TRBD1 identical over 9 bases. V shed 4 bases and J 9 bases; nucleotides not matched to a gene: 8. CDR1 and CDR2 from the germline V gene are SGDLS and YYNGEE. The CDR3 totals 15 residues. The CDR3 DNA sequence: TGTGCCAGCAGCCCAAGGACAGGGGAGTCTTCACCCCTCCACTTT. Protein: CASSPRTGESSPLHF.

This chain connects TRBV11-2 to TRBJ2-7, with D unresolved. This CDR3 has 12 residues. CDR1 and CDR2 (germline): SGHAT, FQNNGV. The V gene lost 2 bases and the J gene lost 2 bases, with 4 bases spanning the gap. Here the CDR3 reads CASSLQPYEQYF. CDR3 nucleotide sequence: TGTGCCAGCAGCTTACAGCCCTACGAGCAGTACTTC.

The chain has TRBV7-2 and TRBJ2-7; D gene ambiguous. V was clipped by 2 bases and J by 3 bases, with 11 bases between them. In germline, CDR1 is SGHTA, CDR2 FQGNSA. The CDR3 totals 14 residues. CDR3 nucleotides: TGTGCCAGCAGCTTATTGGCGGACCTCTACGAGCAGTACTTC. Protein product: CASSLLADLYEQYF.

The chain links TRBV15 to TRBJ1-5, with TRBD1 matching over 7 bases. The length of the CDR3 is 14 residues. The V gene end was trimmed by 0 bases and the J gene end by 4 bases; junction bases not matched to a gene: 0. CDR1 is LNHNV and CDR2 is YYDKDF in the germline V gene (reference sequence). This CDR3 reads CATSRDRGNQPQHF. CDR3 DNA sequence: TGTGCCACCAGCAGAGACAGGGGGAATCAGCCCCAGCATTTT.

V gene TRBV5-1 combines with J gene TRBJ1-5; tentative D call: TRBD1 (5 bases). V was pared by 5 bases and J by 5 bases, with 14 bases between. CDR3 length equals 14 residues. CDR1 is SGHRS, CDR2 YFSETQ, per germline. The CDR3 DNA is TGCGCCAGCAGGATGGGACCAGGAGATCAGCCCCAGCATTTT. Translated: CASRMGPGDQPQHF.

This chain joins TRBV19 and TRBJ1-5; no definite D call. In germline, CDR1 is LNHDA, CDR2 SQIVND (reference sequence). CDR3 length equals 16 residues. Trimming left V 7 bases short and J 2 bases short, with 18 bases between. CDR3 bases: TGTGCCAGTAAGGCCGCGGCCCGAATAGGCAATCAGCCCCAGCATTTT. Its translation: CASKAAARIGNQPQHF.

This clone was found once. The chain has TRBV7-9 and TRBJ1-5, with 7 bases matching TRBD1. The CDR3 sequence is 14 residues long. V dropped 5 bases and J dropped 7; count of bases not matched to a gene: 8. CDR1 SEHNR and CDR2 FQNEAQ come from the germline V gene (reference sequence). CDR3 protein: CASSPQGPGQPQHF. The CDR3 DNA sequence: TGTGCCAGCAGCCCACAGGGGCCGGGGCAGCCCCAGCATTTT.